These 7 T cell receptor beta chains came from one sample sequenced in a study of T cell changes during pregnancy in multiple sclerosis. Repertoires were generated with immunoSEQ multiplex PCR, while TCRdb's copy carries only in-frame clones and drops some. The sample has 40,000 to 50,000 clones, about 89% seen once. The material sequenced was CD4+ T cells from peripheral blood mononuclear cells, taken in the first trimester of pregnancy. The source of these receptors is a female donor with multiple sclerosis, enrolled in a pregnancy study.

This clone was seen just once. The rearrangement links TRBV9 to TRBJ1-4; D call uncertain. Looked up from germline, CDR1 is SGDLS and CDR2 is YYNGEE. The length of the CDR3 is 15 residues. The ends were cut back, 4 bases at V and 4 bases at J, with 14 bases in the middle. The CDR3 is CASSSLGINNEKLFF. Written as DNA, the CDR3 is TGTGCCAGCAGCAGTTTGGGCATTAATAATGAAAAACTGTTTTTT.

The chain has TRBV7-2 and TRBJ1-1, with TRBD1 matching 9 bases. The CDR3 is made up of 16 amino acids. CDR1 is SGHTA, CDR2 FQGNSA, per germline. Losses at the gene ends were 5 bases for V and 10 bases for J; bases not matched to a gene: 17. The CDR3 nucleotides are TGTGCCAGCAGCCCCCAACCCGGGACAGGGTTGGGCGCAGCTTTCTTT. It translates to CASSPQPGTGLGAAFF.

CDR3 in DNA: TGTGCCAGCAGTTTACTAGCGGGAGGGCCTAGGCATGAGCAGTTCTTC. This gives the protein CASSLLAGGPRHEQFF. The chain is built from TRBV28 and TRBJ2-1; TRBD2 matches 12 bases. The ends lost 2 bases at V and 8 bases at J; junction bases unmatched: 7. Germline V gene data show CDR1 as MDHEN and CDR2 as SYDVKM. This CDR3 contains 16 residues.

This chain uses TRBV6-4 with TRBJ2-3; D might be TRBD2 (6 bases). Per germline, CDR1 MRHNA and CDR2 SNTAGT. The CDR3 length is 14 residues. Between the trimmed V and J ends, which lost 5 bases and 0 bases, there was a span of 9 bases. The DNA for the CDR3 is TGTGCCAGCAGTTCCGGGACTAGCACAGATACGCAGTATTTT. Its translation: CASSSGTSTDTQYF.

This chain joins TRBV19 and TRBJ2-3, with D unclear. In germline, CDR1 is LNHDA, CDR2 SQIVND (reference sequence). The ends were cut back, 5 bases at V and 2 bases at J, with 8 bases in the middle. This CDR3 has 13 residues. As DNA, the CDR3 is TGTGCCAGTAGTGTCACTCCCACAGATACGCAGTATTTT. Translated, it gives CASSVTPTDTQYF.

This clone was detected once. The V call is TRBV28, the J call TRBJ1-5; TRBD1 is a possible D gene (5 bases). The V gene's germline CDR1 is MDHEN and CDR2 SYDVKM. Trimming shortened V by 2 bases and J by 16 bases, and 27 bases separated the two germline ends. The CDR3 extends over 16 amino acids. CDR3 sequence (DNA): TGTGCCAGCAGTTTAGGAGGGCGGCAGGGCCGGCTCTTTTTACATTTT. This translates into CASSLGGRQGRLFLHF.

This chain joins TRBV28 and TRBJ2-1; 8 bases align to TRBD2. CDR3 size: 15 residues. J was trimmed by 0 bases and V by 5 bases; bases with no gene match: 3. Germline loops: CDR1 MDHEN, CDR2 SYDVKM. The CDR3 here is CASSPRGGSYNEQFF. CDR3 DNA: TGTGCCAGCAGTCCCCGGGGGGGCTCCTACAATGAGCAGTTCTTC.